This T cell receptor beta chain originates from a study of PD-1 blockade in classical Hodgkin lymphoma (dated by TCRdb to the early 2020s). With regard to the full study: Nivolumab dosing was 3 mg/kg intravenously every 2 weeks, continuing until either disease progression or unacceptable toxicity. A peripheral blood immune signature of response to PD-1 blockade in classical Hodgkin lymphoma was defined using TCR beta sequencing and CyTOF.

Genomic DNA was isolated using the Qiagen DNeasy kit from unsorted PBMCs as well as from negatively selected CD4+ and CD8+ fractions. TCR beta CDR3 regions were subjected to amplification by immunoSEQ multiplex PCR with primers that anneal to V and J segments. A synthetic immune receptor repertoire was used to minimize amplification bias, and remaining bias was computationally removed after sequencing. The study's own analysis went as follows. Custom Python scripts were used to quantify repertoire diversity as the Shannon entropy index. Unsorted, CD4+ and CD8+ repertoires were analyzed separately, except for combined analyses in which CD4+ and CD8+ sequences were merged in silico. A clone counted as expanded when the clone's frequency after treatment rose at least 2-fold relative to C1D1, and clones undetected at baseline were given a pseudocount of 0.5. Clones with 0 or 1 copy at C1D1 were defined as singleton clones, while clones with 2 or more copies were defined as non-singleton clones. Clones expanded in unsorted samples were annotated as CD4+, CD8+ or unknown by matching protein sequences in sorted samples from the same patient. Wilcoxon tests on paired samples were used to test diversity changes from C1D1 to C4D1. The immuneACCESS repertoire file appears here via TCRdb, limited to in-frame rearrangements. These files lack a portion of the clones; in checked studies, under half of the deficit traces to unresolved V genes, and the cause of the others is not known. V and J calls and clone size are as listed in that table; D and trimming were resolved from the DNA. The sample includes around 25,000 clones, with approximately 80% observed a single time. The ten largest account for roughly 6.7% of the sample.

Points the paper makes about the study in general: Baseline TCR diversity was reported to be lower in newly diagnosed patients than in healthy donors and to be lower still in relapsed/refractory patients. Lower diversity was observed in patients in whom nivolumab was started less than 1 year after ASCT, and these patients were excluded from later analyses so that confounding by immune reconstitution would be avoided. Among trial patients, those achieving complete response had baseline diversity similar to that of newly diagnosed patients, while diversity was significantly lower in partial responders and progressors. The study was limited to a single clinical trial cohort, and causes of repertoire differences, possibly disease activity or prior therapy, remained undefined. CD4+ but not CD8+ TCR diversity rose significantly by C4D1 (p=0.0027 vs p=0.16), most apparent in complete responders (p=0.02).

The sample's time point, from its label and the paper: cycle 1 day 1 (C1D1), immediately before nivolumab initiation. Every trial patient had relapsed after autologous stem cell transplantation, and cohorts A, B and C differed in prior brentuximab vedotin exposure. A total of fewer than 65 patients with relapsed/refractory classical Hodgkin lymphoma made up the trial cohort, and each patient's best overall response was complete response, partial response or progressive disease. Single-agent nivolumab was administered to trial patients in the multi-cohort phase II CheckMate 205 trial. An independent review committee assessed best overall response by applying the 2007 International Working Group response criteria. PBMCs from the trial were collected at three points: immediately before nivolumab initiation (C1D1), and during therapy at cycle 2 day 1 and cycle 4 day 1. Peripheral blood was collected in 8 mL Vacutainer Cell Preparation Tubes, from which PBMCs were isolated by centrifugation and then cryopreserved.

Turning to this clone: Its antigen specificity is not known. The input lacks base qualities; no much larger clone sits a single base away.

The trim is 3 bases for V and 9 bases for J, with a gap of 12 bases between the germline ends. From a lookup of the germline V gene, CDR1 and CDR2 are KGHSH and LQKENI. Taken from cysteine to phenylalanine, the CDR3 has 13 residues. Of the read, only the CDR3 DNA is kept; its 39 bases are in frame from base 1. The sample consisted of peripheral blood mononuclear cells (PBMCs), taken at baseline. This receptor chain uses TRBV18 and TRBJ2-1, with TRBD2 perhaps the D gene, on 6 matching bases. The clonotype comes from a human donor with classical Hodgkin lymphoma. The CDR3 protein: CASSPEEGSEQFF. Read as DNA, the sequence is TGTGCCAGCTCACCCGAGGAGGGCAGTGAGCAGTTCTTC.